The clone carrying this T cell receptor (beta chain) was seen a few times. Germline loops: CDR1 MGHRA, CDR2 YSYEKL. The CDR3 consists of 17 residues. The ends lost 4 bases at V and 1 base at J; junction bases unmatched: 9. This record belongs to a study of shared clonotypes between healthy human individuals. The repertoire was sequenced with immunoSEQ multiplex PCR; TCRdb's copy has only in-frame clones and lacks some. Of about 640,000 clones in the sample, about two thirds were seen once. The sequence came from a woman in her 30s in good health. The gene calls are TRBV4-1 and TRBJ2-3; 9 bases fit TRBD1. The sample consisted of memory CD4+ T cells sorted from blood. The sample's subset: CD45RA-negative fraction. The DNA for the CDR3 is TGCGCCAGCAGCCGTCAAGGGGGGACAGGGCGCACAGATACGCAGTATTTT. It translates to CASSRQGGTGRTDTQYF.